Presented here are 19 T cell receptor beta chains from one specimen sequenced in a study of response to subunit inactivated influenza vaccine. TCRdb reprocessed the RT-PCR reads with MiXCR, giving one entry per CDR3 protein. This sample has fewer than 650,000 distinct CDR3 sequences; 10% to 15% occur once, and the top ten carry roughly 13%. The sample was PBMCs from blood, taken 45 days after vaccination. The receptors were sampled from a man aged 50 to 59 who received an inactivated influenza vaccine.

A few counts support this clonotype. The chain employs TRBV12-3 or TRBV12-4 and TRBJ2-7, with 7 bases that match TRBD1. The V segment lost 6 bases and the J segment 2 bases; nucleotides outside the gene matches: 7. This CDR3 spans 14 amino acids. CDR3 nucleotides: TGTGCCAGCAGCCCGACAGGGCCGACCTACGAGCAGTACTTC. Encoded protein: CASSPTGPTYEQYF.

This CDR3 reads CASRPTGVENTEAFF. DNA for the CDR3: TGTGCCAGCAGGCCGACTGGGGTAGAGAACACTGAAGCTTTCTTT. V gene TRBV11-2 combines with J gene TRBJ1-1; D unresolved. The V gene lost 6 bases and the J gene lost 1 base, with 15 bases spanning the gap. CDR1 is SGHAT and CDR2 is FQNNGV in the germline V gene. The CDR3 has 15 amino acids.

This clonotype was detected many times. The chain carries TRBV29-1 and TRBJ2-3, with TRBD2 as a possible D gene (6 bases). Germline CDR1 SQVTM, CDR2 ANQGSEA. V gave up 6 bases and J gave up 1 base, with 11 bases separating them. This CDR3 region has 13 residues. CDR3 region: CSVGPGGTDTQYF. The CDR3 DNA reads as TGCAGCGTGGGCCCGGGAGGCACAGATACGCAGTATTTT.

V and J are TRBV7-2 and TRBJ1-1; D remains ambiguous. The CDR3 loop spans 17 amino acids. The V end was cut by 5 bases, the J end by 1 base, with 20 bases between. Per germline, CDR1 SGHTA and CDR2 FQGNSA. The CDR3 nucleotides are TGTGCCAGCAGCCAGCAAACCCCCTGGGGAAAGAACACTGAAGCTTTCTTT. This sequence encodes CASSQQTPWGKNTEAFF.

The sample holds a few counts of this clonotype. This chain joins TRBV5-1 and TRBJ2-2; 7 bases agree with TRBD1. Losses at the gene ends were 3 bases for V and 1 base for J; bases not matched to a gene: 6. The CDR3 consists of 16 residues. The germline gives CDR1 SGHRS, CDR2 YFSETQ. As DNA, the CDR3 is TGCGCCAGCAGCTGGCAACAGGGGTGGAACACCGGGGAGCTGTTTTTT. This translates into CASSWQQGWNTGELFF.

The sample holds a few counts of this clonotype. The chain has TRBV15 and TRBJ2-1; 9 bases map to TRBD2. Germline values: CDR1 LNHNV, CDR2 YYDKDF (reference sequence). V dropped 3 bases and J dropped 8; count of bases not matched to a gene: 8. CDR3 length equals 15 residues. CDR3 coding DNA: TGTGCCACCAGCAGCGGACTAGCGAGCAGCCATGAGCAGTTCTTC. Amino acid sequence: CATSSGLASSHEQFF.

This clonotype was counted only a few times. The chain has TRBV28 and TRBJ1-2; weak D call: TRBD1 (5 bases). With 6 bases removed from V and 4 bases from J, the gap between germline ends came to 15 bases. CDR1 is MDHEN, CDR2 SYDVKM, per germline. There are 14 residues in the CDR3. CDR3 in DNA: TGTGCCAGCAGCTCGATAGACAGCCCCTATGGCTACACCTTC. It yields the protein CASSSIDSPYGYTF.

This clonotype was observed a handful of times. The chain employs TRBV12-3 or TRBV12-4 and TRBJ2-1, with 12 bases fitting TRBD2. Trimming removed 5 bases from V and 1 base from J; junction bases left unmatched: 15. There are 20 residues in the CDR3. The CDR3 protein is CASSGTGTSGFARSYNEQFF. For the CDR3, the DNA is TGTGCCAGCAGTGGGACCGGGACTAGCGGGTTTGCCCGTTCCTACAATGAGCAGTTCTTC.

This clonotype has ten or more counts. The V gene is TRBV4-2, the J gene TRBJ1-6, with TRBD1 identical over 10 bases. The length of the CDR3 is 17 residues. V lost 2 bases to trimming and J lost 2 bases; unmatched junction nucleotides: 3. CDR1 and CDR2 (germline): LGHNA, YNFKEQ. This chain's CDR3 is CASSQRQGATYNSPLHF. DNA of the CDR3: TGTGCCAGCAGCCAACGACAGGGGGCGACCTATAATTCACCCCTCCACTTT.

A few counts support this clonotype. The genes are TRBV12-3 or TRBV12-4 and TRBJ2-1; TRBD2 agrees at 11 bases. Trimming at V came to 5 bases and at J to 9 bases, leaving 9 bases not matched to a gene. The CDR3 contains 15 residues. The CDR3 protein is CASSPTSGSGVEQFF. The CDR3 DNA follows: TGTGCCAGCAGTCCAACTAGCGGGAGCGGTGTTGAGCAGTTCTTC.

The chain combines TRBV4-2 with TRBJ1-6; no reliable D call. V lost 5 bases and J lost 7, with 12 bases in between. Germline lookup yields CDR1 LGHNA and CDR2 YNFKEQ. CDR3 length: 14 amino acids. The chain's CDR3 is CASSLNAGNSPLHF. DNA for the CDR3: TGTGCCAGCAGCTTAAACGCCGGGAATTCACCCCTCCACTTT.

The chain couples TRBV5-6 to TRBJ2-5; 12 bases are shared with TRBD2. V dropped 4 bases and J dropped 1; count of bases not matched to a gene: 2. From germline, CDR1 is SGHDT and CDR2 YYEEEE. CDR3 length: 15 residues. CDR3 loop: CASSRTSGVQETQYF. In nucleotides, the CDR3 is TGTGCCAGCAGCCGGACTAGCGGGGTCCAAGAGACCCAGTACTTC. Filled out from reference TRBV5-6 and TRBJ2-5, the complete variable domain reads DAGVTQSPTHLIKTRGQQVTLRCSPKSGHDTVSWYQQALGQGPQFIFQYYEEEERQRGNFPDRFSGHQFPNYSSELNVNALLLGDSALYLCASSRTSGVQETQYFGPGTRLLVL.

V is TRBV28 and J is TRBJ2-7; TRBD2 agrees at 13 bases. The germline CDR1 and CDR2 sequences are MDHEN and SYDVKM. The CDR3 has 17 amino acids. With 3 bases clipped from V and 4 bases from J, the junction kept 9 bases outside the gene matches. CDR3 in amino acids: CASSFTGRGLAGYEQYF. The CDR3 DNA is TGTGCCAGCAGTTTCACAGGGAGGGGACTAGCGGGGTACGAGCAGTACTTC.

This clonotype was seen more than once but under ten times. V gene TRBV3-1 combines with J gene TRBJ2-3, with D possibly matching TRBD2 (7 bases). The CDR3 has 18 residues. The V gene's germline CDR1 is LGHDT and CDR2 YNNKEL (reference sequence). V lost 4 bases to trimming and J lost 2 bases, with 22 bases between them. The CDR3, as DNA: TGTGCCAGCAGCCCTGAATTGTGGGCGGGGGCCGTCACAGATACGCAGTATTTT. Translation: CASSPELWAGAVTDTQYF.

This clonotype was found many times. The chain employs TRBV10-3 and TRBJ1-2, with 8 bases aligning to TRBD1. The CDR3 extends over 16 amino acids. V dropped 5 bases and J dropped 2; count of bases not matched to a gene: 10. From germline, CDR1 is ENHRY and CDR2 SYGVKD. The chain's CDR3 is CAISLAHGTGNYGYTF. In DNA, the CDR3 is TGTGCCATCAGTTTGGCCCACGGGACAGGAAACTATGGCTACACCTTC.

The CDR3 here is CSANEQGEETQYF. CDR3 nucleotide sequence: TGCAGTGCTAACGAGCAGGGGGAAGAGACCCAGTACTTC. The J gene is TRBJ2-5, the V gene TRBV20-1, with 7 nucleotides matching TRBD1. V shed 4 bases, J shed 3 bases, and the junction held 5 bases outside the gene matches. This CDR3 region has 13 residues. Germline-derived CDR1 and CDR2 are DFQATT and SNEGSKA (reference sequence).

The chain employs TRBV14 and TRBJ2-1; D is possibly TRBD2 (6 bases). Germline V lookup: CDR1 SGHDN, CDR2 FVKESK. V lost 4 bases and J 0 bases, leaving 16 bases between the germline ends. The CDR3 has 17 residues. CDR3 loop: CASSRRELLFSYNEQFF. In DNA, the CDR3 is TGTGCCAGCAGCCGGCGGGAACTTCTATTCTCCTACAATGAGCAGTTCTTC.

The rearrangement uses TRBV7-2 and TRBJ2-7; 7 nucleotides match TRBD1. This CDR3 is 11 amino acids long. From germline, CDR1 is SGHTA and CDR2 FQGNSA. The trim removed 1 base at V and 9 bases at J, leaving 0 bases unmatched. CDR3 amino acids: CASSLGDRQYF. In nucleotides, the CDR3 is TGTGCCAGCAGCTTAGGGGACAGGCAGTACTTC.

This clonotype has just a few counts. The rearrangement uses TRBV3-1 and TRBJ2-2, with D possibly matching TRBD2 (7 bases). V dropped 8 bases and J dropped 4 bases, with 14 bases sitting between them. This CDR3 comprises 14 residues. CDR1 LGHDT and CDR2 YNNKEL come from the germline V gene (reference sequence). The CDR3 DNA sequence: TGTGCCAGCCTTCCAGGGGAGGGCACCGGGGAGCTGTTTTTT. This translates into CASLPGEGTGELFF.